These 20 T cell receptor beta chains share one sample of origin, sequenced in a study of blood T cell repertoires in COVID-19. TCRdb's table, derived via immunoSEQ multiplex PCR, lists solely in-frame clones and lacks some. The sample carries around 120,000 clones, 70% to 90% recorded once. Sequenced material: peripheral blood. These receptors were collected from a human donor in a cohort sampled during active COVID-19.

The chain combines TRBV5-6 with TRBJ2-5, with a tentative D call TRBD1 (6 bases). CDR1 SGHDT and CDR2 YYEEEE come from the germline V gene. Trimming removed 0 bases at V and 4 bases at J, with 13 bases between. This CDR3 spans 15 amino acids. The chain's CDR3 is CASSLVGGQGETQYF. Here the CDR3 DNA reads TGTGCCAGCAGCTTGGTTGGGGGCCAGGGAGAGACCCAGTACTTC. Drawing the rest from reference TRBV5-6 and TRBJ2-5, the complete variable domain is DAGVTQSPTHLIKTRGQQVTLRCSPKSGHDTVSWYQQALGQGPQFIFQYYEEEERQRGNFPDRFSGHQFPNYSSELNVNALLLGDSALYLCASSLVGGQGETQYFGPGTRLLVL.

In its sample, this clone was seen once. This chain links TRBV6-6 with TRBJ2-3; D gene uncertain. This CDR3 region has 14 residues. The V end lost 8 bases, the J end lost 3 bases, and 15 bases lay between the germline ends. Germline CDR1 reads MNHNY; CDR2 reads SVGAGI (reference sequence). The DNA for the CDR3 is TGTGCCAGCCGAGCCTCCATAAATACAGATACGCAGTATTTT. Translating gives CASRASINTDTQYF.

The chain uses TRBV6-5 and TRBJ1-4; D unclear. CDR1 and CDR2 from the germline V gene are MNHEY and SVGAGI. V was shortened by 8 bases and J by 10 bases, with 11 bases between the two germline ends. The CDR3 runs 11 residues. The CDR3 DNA sequence: TGTGCCAGCTCGGAGGGCGTAAAACTGTTTTTT. Translated, it gives CASSEGVKLFF.

The V and J genes are TRBV6-1 and TRBJ1-5; D gene unclear. CDR1 is MNHNS, CDR2 SASEGT, per germline. CDR3 length: 13 amino acids. Trimming took 3 bases from V and 2 from J, leaving 5 bases between them. CDR3 protein: CASSERGNQPQHF. In DNA form, the CDR3 reads TGTGCCAGCAGTGAGAGGGGCAATCAGCCCCAGCATTTT.

The rearrangement uses TRBV5-8 and TRBJ1-5, with a possible D match to TRBD1 (5 bases). CDR1 and CDR2 from the germline V gene are SGHTS and YDEGEE. V was clipped by 0 bases and J by 2 bases, with 9 bases between them. The length of the CDR3 is 15 residues. CDR3 residues: CASSLAGVGNQPQHF. In nucleotides, the CDR3 is TGTGCCAGCAGCTTGGCGGGGGTGGGCAATCAGCCCCAGCATTTT.

A single count supports this clone. The J gene is TRBJ1-2, the V gene TRBV7-2; 7 bases agree with TRBD1. Germline loops: CDR1 SGHTA, CDR2 FQGNSA. Trimming removed 5 bases from V and 8 bases from J; junction bases left unmatched: 11. The CDR3 runs 14 residues. This chain's CDR3 is CASSPGQVGGGYTF. The CDR3 nucleotides are TGTGCCAGCAGCCCAGGACAGGTGGGAGGCGGCTACACCTTC.

The chain combines TRBV4-2 with TRBJ2-2, with 7 bases that match TRBD2. The CDR3 length is 15 residues. V shed 2 bases and J 5 bases; nucleotides not matched to a gene: 5. The germline V gene has CDR1 LGHNA and CDR2 YNFKEQ. The CDR3 sequence: CASSQPAGRTGELFF. CDR3 nucleotide sequence: TGTGCCAGCAGCCAACCAGCGGGAAGGACCGGGGAGCTGTTTTTT.

The rearrangement links TRBV13 to TRBJ2-3; 11 bases are shared with TRBD1. V was pared by 1 base and J by 4 bases, with 1 base of the junction left unmatched. Per the germline V gene, CDR1 is PRHDT and CDR2 is FYEKMQ (reference sequence). CDR3 length equals 15 residues. The CDR3 DNA is TGTGCCAGCAGCTTAGCGGGACAGGGGGCAGATACGCAGTATTTT. It specifies CASSLAGQGADTQYF.

The chain links TRBV21-1 to TRBJ2-2; the table's D call TRBD1 went unverified against the DNA. TRBV21-1 is given as a pseudogene. The CDR3 loop spans 19 amino acids. Written as DNA, the CDR3 is TGTGCCAGCAGAGGGGGCGGGCAGGGGCGGTTTCCGAACACCGGGGAGCTGTTTTTT. Residues: CASRGGGQGRFPNTGELFF.

This clone was seen a single time. The V and J genes are TRBV19 and TRBJ2-3, with D possibly matching TRBD2 (5 bases). The CDR3 is 15 residues long. Trimming left V 1 base short and J 2 bases short, with 10 bases between. Germline CDR1 and CDR2: LNHDA and SQIVND (reference sequence). Here the CDR3 DNA reads TGTGCCAGTAGTATAGTCGACGGGAACACAGATACGCAGTATTTT. It yields the protein CASSIVDGNTDTQYF.

The rearrangement joins TRBV5-1 to TRBJ1-2; 7 bases are shared with TRBD1. Germline lookup yields CDR1 SGHRS and CDR2 YFSETQ. Losses at the gene ends were 9 bases for V and 8 bases for J; bases not matched to a gene: 25. This CDR3 contains 17 residues. In nucleotides, the CDR3 is TGCGCCACCTCACCCGGGACAGATAAAGGCGGTATGTTAGGCTACACCTTC. This sequence encodes CATSPGTDKGGMLGYTF.

This chain uses TRBV5-4 with TRBJ2-3; 11 nucleotides match TRBD2. CDR3 length: 17 amino acids. The junction had 11 bases not matched to a gene; V was cut back by 6 bases and J by 2 bases. Looked up from germline, CDR1 is SGHNT and CDR2 is YYREEE (reference sequence). CDR3 sequence: CASNRLAGGRPTDTQYF. The CDR3 DNA reads as TGTGCCAGCAACCGGCTAGCGGGGGGACGACCCACAGATACGCAGTATTTT.

This chain links TRBV18 with TRBJ2-7; D unresolved. V was trimmed by 4 bases and J by 4 bases, leaving 23 bases between them. The CDR3 is 17 amino acids. Looked up from germline, CDR1 is KGHSH and CDR2 is LQKENI. DNA of the CDR3: TGTGCCAGCTCACACCCGGGTCCCGGGTCGACGGATTACGAGCAGTACTTC. Residues: CASSHPGPGSTDYEQYF. Variable domain in full (rest from reference TRBV18 and TRBJ2-7): NAGVMQNPRHLVRRRGQEARLRCSPMKGHSHVYWYRQLPEEGLKFMVYLQKENIIDESGMPKERFSAEFPKEGPSILRIQQVVRGDSAAYFCASSHPGPGSTDYEQYFGPGTRLTVT.

This clone was counted only a few times. The rearrangement uses TRBV15 and TRBJ1-2; 7 bases are shared with TRBD1. The ends lost 1 base at V and 4 bases at J; junction bases unmatched: 15. From germline, CDR1 is LNHNV and CDR2 YYDKDF (reference sequence). The CDR3 extends over 18 amino acids. CDR3 sequence (DNA): TGTGCCACCAGCAGAGCCGGCACACCAGGGGGATGGTTCTATGGCTACACCTTC. Translated: CATSRAGTPGGWFYGYTF.

The J gene is TRBJ1-1, the V gene TRBV3-1 (or the pseudogene TRBV3-2); no clear D. Germline V gives CDR1 LGHDT, CDR2 YNNKEL (reference sequence). The CDR3 extends over 14 amino acids. V gave up 2 bases and J gave up 4 bases, with 11 bases separating them. CDR3 coding DNA: TGTGCCAGCAGCCAATCTCGTCGAGGCACTGAAGCTTTCTTT. It is translated as CASSQSRRGTEAFF.

The J gene is TRBJ1-6, the V gene TRBV30, with D hard to call. Germline lookup yields CDR1 GTSNPN and CDR2 SVGIG (reference sequence). The germline V and J ends were trimmed by 3 bases and 7 bases, with 10 bases remaining between them. This CDR3 has 13 residues. The CDR3 here is CAWSNMVNSPLHF. In DNA, the CDR3 is TGTGCCTGGAGCAACATGGTGAATTCACCCCTCCACTTT.

V and J are TRBV6-6 and TRBJ1-5; tentatively, D is TRBD1 (5 bases). The ends were cut back, 6 bases at V and 4 bases at J, with 13 bases in the middle. The CDR3 is made up of 14 amino acids. Per the germline V gene, CDR1 is MNHNY and CDR2 is SVGAGI (reference sequence). CDR3 DNA sequence: TGTGCCAGCAGGCCGGGGGGGGAGAATCAGCCCCAGCATTTT. It specifies CASRPGGENQPQHF.

V is TRBV5-4 and J is TRBJ1-6; 9 bases align to TRBD1. There are 15 residues in the CDR3. Looked up from germline, CDR1 is SGHNT and CDR2 is YYREEE (reference sequence). V shed 4 bases and J 9 bases; nucleotides not matched to a gene: 8. The CDR3 DNA reads TGTGCCAGCAGCCAGGACAGGGGCGACGGTTCACCCCTCCACTTT. Its translation is CASSQDRGDGSPLHF. Full variable domain (missing parts from reference TRBV5-4 and TRBJ1-6): ETGVTQSPTHLIKTRGQQVTLRCSSQSGHNTVSWYQQALGQGPQFIFQYYREEENGRGNFPPRFSGLQFPNYSSELNVNALELDDSALYLCASSQDRGDGSPLHFGNGTRLTVT.

This sequence joins TRBV24-1 and TRBJ1-5; D call uncertain. The V end was cut by 10 bases, the J end by 4 bases, with 10 bases between. Looked up from germline, CDR1 is KGHDR and CDR2 is SFDVKD. This CDR3 is built from 12 residues. The CDR3 DNA is TGTGCCACTGATGACGGGAATCAGCCCCAGCATTTT. Translating it yields CATDDGNQPQHF.

V and J are TRBV5-1 and TRBJ2-2; 13 nucleotides align to TRBD2. CDR3 length: 16 residues. V was pared by 3 bases and J by 3 bases, with 2 bases of the junction left unmatched. The germline V gene encodes CDR1 SGHRS and CDR2 YFSETQ. Here the CDR3 DNA reads TGCGCCAGCAGCTCTACTAGCGGGAGGGACACCGGGGAGCTGTTTTTT. Its protein product is CASSSTSGRDTGELFF.